These 14 T cell receptor beta chains were sequenced from one sample in a study of cytomegalovirus exposure and HLA in healthy donors (dated by TCRdb to the late 2010s). The library was obtained by the immunoSEQ multiplex PCR assay. A mixture of 60 forward primers for TCR Vbeta segments and 13 reverse primers for TCR Jbeta segments was used in the multiplex PCR. TCRdb mirrors the immuneACCESS table, restricted to in-frame sequences. Some clones are absent from its copies; in checked studies, under half trace to an unresolved V gene, and the reason for the others is unknown. For this sample there are approximately 150,000 clones; around four fifths appear just once. The top ten hold approximately 11% of the sample. What was sequenced was PBMCs. Receptors originate from a man aged 50-60 years in good health and CMV-seropositive.

This chain connects TRBV29-1 to TRBJ1-1, with 7 bases fitting TRBD1. The CDR3 is 15 residues long. V lost 4 bases to trimming and J lost 1 base; unmatched junction nucleotides: 9. The V gene's germline CDR1 is SQVTM and CDR2 ANQGSEA. The CDR3 region is CSVVGAAGGNTEAFF. The CDR3 region has the DNA TGCAGCGTTGTTGGTGCGGCAGGGGGGAACACTGAAGCTTTCTTT.

The V and J genes are TRBV28 and TRBJ1-6; 8 nucleotides line up with TRBD1. Per the germline V gene, CDR1 is MDHEN and CDR2 is SYDVKM. Trimming at V came to 6 bases and at J to 10 bases, leaving 5 bases not matched to a gene. This CDR3 contains 13 residues. CDR3 sequence: CASSSTGESPLHF. The CDR3 nucleotides read TGTGCCAGCAGCTCGACAGGGGAATCACCCCTCCACTTT.

This clone occurred once. CDR3 sequence reads: CATSRARSPSTDTQYF. The CDR3 DNA reads TGTGCCACCAGCAGAGCGCGCTCACCTAGCACAGATACGCAGTATTTT. The chain recombines TRBV15 with TRBJ2-3; D is unresolved. The CDR3 spans 16 residues. Trimming removed 1 base at V and 0 bases at J, with 11 bases between. The V gene's germline CDR1 is LNHNV and CDR2 YYDKDF (reference sequence).

The V and J genes are TRBV30 and TRBJ2-5; D perhaps matches TRBD1 (6 bases). Trimming stripped 2 bases from V and 3 bases from J, with 16 bases between. This CDR3 comprises 15 residues. CDR1 is GTSNPN, CDR2 SVGIG, per germline (reference sequence). The CDR3 sequence: CAWSSGTPYEETQYF. The CDR3 region has the DNA TGTGCCTGGAGTTCCGGGACACCGTACGAAGAGACCCAGTACTTC.

This chain uses TRBV10-3 with TRBJ2-7, with a tentative D call TRBD2 (6 bases). The ends were cut back, 9 bases at V and 6 bases at J, with 18 bases in the middle. CDR1 is ENHRY, CDR2 SYGVKD, per germline. There are 13 residues in the CDR3. Here the CDR3 DNA reads TGTGCCATTCACCGGGACTCAGACGGCGAGCAGTACTTC. Amino acids: CAIHRDSDGEQYF.

The rearrangement uses TRBV6-4 and TRBJ1-1; 8 bases map to TRBD1. The CDR3 spans 14 residues. Germline V gives CDR1 MRHNA, CDR2 SNTAGT. After removal of 6 bases from V and 3 bases from J, the junction contained 6 bases not matched to a gene. The CDR3 region is CASRVKQGDTEAFF. The CDR3 nucleotides are TGTGCCAGCAGAGTTAAACAGGGGGACACTGAAGCTTTCTTT.

This sequence joins TRBV6-7 and TRBJ2-7, with a tentative D call TRBD2 (5 bases). TRBV6-7 carries the ORF label, with uncertain function. CDR3 length: 16 residues. Trimming cost V 0 bases and J 4 bases, with 16 bases left between them. CDR3 loop: CASSYSSSTEGYEQYF. In DNA form, the CDR3 reads TGTGCCAGCAGTTACTCATCCTCGACCGAGGGATACGAGCAGTACTTC.

Note on this clone: Its ends do not fully match the called genes, so a read error is possible. V usage is TRBV5-1 and J usage is TRBJ2-6; D may be TRBD1 (5 bases). This CDR3 has 14 amino acids. Germline CDR1 SGHRS, CDR2 YFSETQ. This chain's CDR3 is CASSPVTGANGLTF. As DNA, the CDR3 is TGCGCCAGCAGCCCAGTGACTGGGGCCAACGGCCTGACTTTC.

V and J are TRBV7-2 and TRBJ1-2; 8 bases are shared with TRBD1. The germline V gene encodes CDR1 SGHTA and CDR2 FQGNSA. The V gene end was trimmed by 7 bases and the J gene end by 8 bases; junction bases not matched to a gene: 9. CDR3 size: 13 residues. The CDR3 reads CASTDRVIVGYTF. CDR3 DNA sequence: TGTGCCAGCACGGACAGGGTAATAGTCGGCTACACCTTC.

The chain has TRBV7-2 and TRBJ2-3, with 10 bases identical to TRBD2. V lost 5 bases and J lost 4; bases outside the gene matches: 3. Germline lookup yields CDR1 SGHTA and CDR2 FQGNSA. The CDR3 spans 14 residues. The CDR3 loop is CASSPSGRADTQYF. The CDR3 coding sequence is TGTGCCAGCAGCCCGAGCGGGAGGGCAGATACGCAGTATTTT.

The chain is built from TRBV11-2 and TRBJ1-1, with TRBD1 identical over 7 bases. The CDR3 consists of 15 residues. CDR1 is SGHAT, CDR2 FQNNGV, per germline. The J segment lost 8 bases and the V segment lost 3 bases, leaving 12 bases of the junction unmatched. CDR3 sequence reads: CASSLAGGPLTEAFF. The CDR3 coding sequence is TGTGCCAGCAGCTTGGCAGGGGGTCCCCTGACGGAAGCTTTCTTT.

This clone has more than one count but fewer than ten. The chain is built from TRBV11-2 and TRBJ2-5; D is ambiguous. Germline V gene lookup returns CDR1 SGHAT and CDR2 FQNNGV. V dropped 1 base and J dropped 7 bases, with 10 bases sitting between them. This CDR3 has 13 residues. DNA of the CDR3: TGTGCCAGCAGCTTAGTCTACGATGGGACCCAGTACTTC. Its translation is CASSLVYDGTQYF.

In its sample, this clone was seen once. The chain uses TRBV29-1 and TRBJ1-1; D is unresolved. The CDR3 is 14 residues long. Trimming took off 7 bases at V and 5 bases at J, with 20 bases between the two ends. Germline V gene sequence: CDR1 SQVTM, CDR2 ANQGSEA. The CDR3 sequence: CSAKHGPGWTEAFF. DNA for the CDR3: TGCAGCGCAAAACACGGACCGGGGTGGACTGAAGCTTTCTTT.

The chain carries TRBV2 and TRBJ2-1, with D perhaps matching TRBD2 (6 bases). The CDR3 loop spans 13 amino acids. Germline assignment: CDR1 SNHLY and CDR2 FYNNEI. The ends were cut back, 6 bases at V and 4 bases at J, with 10 bases in the middle. CDR3 region: CASSEGTYNEQFF. Written as DNA, the CDR3 is TGTGCCAGCAGCGAGGGGACTTACAATGAGCAGTTCTTC.